Listed below are T cell receptor beta chains from one sample, sequenced in a study of shared clonotypes between healthy human individuals. TCRdb's copy holds only in-frame clones and misses some; the assay was immunoSEQ multiplex PCR. The table includes about 1 million clones, roughly 70% detected once. The sample comprised memory CD4+ T cells sorted from blood. The source is a man between 18 and 29 years old in good health. CDR3s include the opening cysteine and the closing phenylalanine or tryptophan. D genes are given only for firm matches. Part of the rows lack a size; the others show once, few, many or a class for expanded clones.

clone size | J gene | D gene | V gene | CDR3 DNA | CDR3 protein
. | TRBJ2-2 | . | TRBV2 | TGTGCCAGCAGCGCTCGGGACGGTAACACCGGGGAGCTGTTTTTT | CASSARDGNTGELFF
. | TRBJ2-3 | . | TRBV21-1 | TGTGCCAGCAGCTGCACAGGGGGCGGCACAGATACGCAGTATTTT | CASSCTGGGTDTQYF
. | TRBJ1-5 | . | TRBV6-5 | TGTGCCAGCAGTTACTCGAAGGCCCAGCCCCAGCATTTT | CASSYSKAQPQHF
. | TRBJ1-2 | . | TRBV7-9 | TGTGCCAGCAGCTTAGACATTCACAGAATCTATGGCTACACCTTC | CASSLDIHRIYGYTF
. | TRBJ1-1 | TRBD1 | TRBV7-6 | TGTGCCAGCAGCTTACACGGACAGGGAGGAGCTGAAGCTTTCTTT | CASSLHGQGGAEAFF
. | TRBJ1-5 | . | TRBV5-6 | TGTGCCAGCAGCCGAATGGGGGTGTATAGCAATCAGCCCCAGCATTTT | CASSRMGVYSNQPQHF
. | TRBJ2-2 | . | TRBV19 | TGTGCCAGTAGTCCCCGGGGGCAGGGGACCGGGGAGCTGTTTTTT | CASSPRGQGTGELFF
. | TRBJ1-5 | TRBD1 | TRBV28 | TGTGCCAGCAGTTCCGACAGGGCAGAGTACGGCAGGCAGCCCCAGCATTTT | CASSSDRAEYGRQPQHF
few | TRBJ2-5 | . | TRBV6-1 | TGTGCCAGCAGGGCGCAGGTACAAGAGACCCAGTACTTC | CASRAQVQETQYF
. | TRBJ2-3 | . | TRBV7-7 | TGTGCTAGCAGCCCCCTCGGGGGAAACACAGATACGCAGTATTTT | CASSPLGGNTDTQYF
. | TRBJ1-1 | . | TRBV7-8 | TGTGCCAGCAGCTTTCTTTTGGAGGCTTTCTTT | CASSFLLEAFF
. | TRBJ2-2 | . | TRBV25-1 | TGTGCCAGCAGTGAACCCAGGGGGGACACCGGGGAGCTGTTTTTT | CASSEPRGDTGELFF
. | TRBJ1-1 | TRBD1 | TRBV6-1 | TGTGCCAGCAGTGAGGACAGGGACACTGAAGCTTTCTTT | CASSEDRDTEAFF
. | TRBJ2-5 | TRBD1 | TRBV6-5 | TGTGCCAGCACCCAGTCCGGGACAGGGAAGACCCAGTACTTC | CASTQSGTGKTQYF
once | TRBJ1-2 | TRBD1 | TRBV5-6 | TGTGCCAGCAGCCGTACAGGGGGGAGAGGCTATGGCTACACCTTC | CASSRTGGRGYGYTF